The following is a TCR beta chain sequence with its context. MiXCR was run by TCRdb on the 5' RACE reads, yielding one entry per CDR3 protein. This table has over 350,000 distinct CDR3 sequences, 20% to 25% appearing once. This specimen comes from a study of T-cell memory formation after mild COVID-19. J was trimmed by 5 bases and V by 4 bases; bases with no gene match: 12. The germline gives CDR1 SGHRS, CDR2 YFSETQ. The CDR3 covers 17 residues. The source material was PBMCs or a T cell subset sorted from them (not recorded which). The clonotype was recovered from an adult woman who had mild COVID-19 (a few samples of this study predate the infection). Cell type and time point are not known. The chain couples TRBV5-1 to TRBJ2-3, with 11 bases identical to TRBD2. This CDR3 is CASSELAGGPSGDTQYF. The DNA for the CDR3 is TGCGCCAGCAGCGAGCTAGCGGGGGGCCCCTCGGGAGATACGCAGTATTTT.